This passage covers 26 T cell receptor beta chains from one sample sequenced in a study of T cell repertoires in cytomegalovirus infection. TCRdb reanalysed the reads using MiXCR and keeps one entry per CDR3 protein. The table has approximately 300,000 distinct CDR3 sequences, more than 20% seen once. Their cognate antigens are unknown. The starting material was cultured PBMCs, obtained from culture after CMV antigen stimulation. These receptor sequences come from a human donor in good health (CMV status not recorded). Some clones in this sample may be carry-over from other donors' samples.

In nucleotides, the CDR3 is TGTGCCACCAGTCAAACACTTAGCGGCCCTACCACAGATACGCAGTATTTT. This translates into CATSQTLSGPTTDTQYF. The chain recombines TRBV24-1 with TRBJ2-3; D possibly corresponds to TRBD2 (6 bases). CDR1 is KGHDR, CDR2 SFDVKD, per germline. Trimming shortened V by 6 bases and J by 2 bases, and 20 bases separated the two germline ends. The CDR3 runs to 17 residues.

The chain uses TRBV7-9 and TRBJ2-5, with 7 positions matching TRBD2. Germline CDR1 SEHNR, CDR2 FQNEAQ (reference sequence). This CDR3 has 14 residues. V lost 8 bases and J lost 9; bases outside the gene matches: 15. The CDR3 reads CASESPSGPGAQYF. The CDR3 coding sequence is TGTGCCAGCGAATCCCCTAGCGGCCCTGGGGCCCAGTACTTC.

The rearrangement joins TRBV12-5 to TRBJ2-7, with TRBD2 matching over 11 bases. This CDR3 is built from 14 residues. J gave up 6 bases and V 9 bases, and 10 bases lay outside the gene matches. Germline V gene sequence: CDR1 LGHNT, CDR2 FRNRAP. CDR3 sequence (DNA): TGTGCTAGCAGCGCACTAGCGGGAGCGGGCGAGCAGTACGTC. It yields the protein CASSALAGAGEQYV.

J is TRBJ1-5 and V is TRBV4-1; D unclear. V was shortened by 0 bases and J by 7 bases, with 10 bases between the two germline ends. CDR1 is MGHRA, CDR2 YSYEKL, per germline. CDR3 length: 14 amino acids. In nucleotides, the CDR3 is TGCGCCAGCAGCCAAGATCCAGGTTACCAGCCCCAGCATTTT. It specifies CASSQDPGYQPQHF.

This clonotype was found once. The chain employs TRBV30 and TRBJ2-2, with D possibly being TRBD2 (5 bases). Trimming cost V 8 bases and J 4 bases, with 17 bases left between them. Per germline, CDR1 GTSNPN and CDR2 SVGIG (reference sequence). The CDR3 totals 14 residues. CDR3 nucleotide sequence: TGTGCCCGTACCCTCGGGGAGCCCACCGGGGAGCTGTTTTTT. It specifies CARTLGEPTGELFF.

The chain has TRBV2 and TRBJ2-1; 12 positions match TRBD2. The CDR3 is 16 residues long. In germline, CDR1 is SNHLY, CDR2 FYNNEI. J was trimmed by 7 bases and V by 0 bases; bases with no gene match: 4. CDR3 loop: CASSEAGTSGRNEQFF. The DNA for the CDR3 is TGTGCCAGCAGTGAAGCAGGGACTAGCGGGCGAAATGAGCAGTTCTTC.

The chain combines TRBV7-2 with TRBJ2-3; 8 nucleotides match TRBD2. Germline CDR1 is SGHTA and CDR2 is FQGNSA. The CDR3 totals 14 residues. The ends lost 2 bases at V and 15 bases at J; junction bases unmatched: 13. CDR3 nucleotides: TGTGCCAGCAGCTTACACCTGACGGGACTAGGGGAATATTTT. It yields the protein CASSLHLTGLGEYF.

This clonotype was observed a handful of times. CDR3 nucleotides: TGTGCCAGCAGTCGGACTAGCGGGAGGTCTGAGCAGTTCTTC. Translating it yields CASSRTSGRSEQFF. The chain uses TRBV6-1 and TRBJ2-1; 14 nucleotides line up with TRBD2. This CDR3 has 14 amino acids. After removal of 5 bases from V and 9 bases from J, the junction contained 3 bases not matched to a gene. Germline V gives CDR1 MNHNS, CDR2 SASEGT.

This clonotype was recorded only once. The chain has TRBV11-2 and TRBJ2-7; D may be TRBD1 (5 bases). CDR1 and CDR2 from the germline V gene are SGHAT and FQNNGV. Deletions cut 5 bases from V and 4 bases from J, with 15 bases between. The CDR3 totals 14 residues. The CDR3 DNA sequence: TGTGCCAGCAGCCTGTCAGGGCCTGGGTACGAGCAGTACGTC. Amino acids: CASSLSGPGYEQYV.

This chain links TRBV12-3 or TRBV12-4 with TRBJ2-6; TRBD1 agrees at 7 bases. The CDR3 runs 20 residues. J was trimmed by 0 bases and V by 6 bases; bases with no gene match: 17. The CDR3 DNA is TGTGCCAGCAGACCCGAACCGGGACAGCATATTTCCTCTGGGGCCAACGTCCTGACTTTC. Its protein is CASRPEPGQHISSGANVLTF.

This clonotype was counted a few times. The chain is built from TRBV19 and TRBJ1-5; no reliable D call. V shed 3 bases and J shed 6 bases, with 15 bases lying between them. CDR1 LNHDA and CDR2 SQIVND come from the germline V gene (reference sequence). The CDR3 totals 15 residues. The CDR3 here is CASSIGPRDTQPQHF. The DNA of the CDR3 is TGTGCCAGTAGTATCGGGCCAAGGGATACTCAGCCCCAGCATTTT. The full variable domain, rest sourced from reference TRBV19 and TRBJ1-5, is DGGITQSPKYLFRKEGQNVTLSCEQNLNHDAMYWYRQDPGQGLRLIYYSQIVNDFQKGDIAEGYSVSREKKESFPLTVTSAQKNPTAFYLCASSIGPRDTQPQHFGDGTRLSIL.

There are a few counts of this clonotype. CDR3 amino acids: CASSLINRDSGNTIYF. The CDR3 nucleotides read TGTGCCAGCAGCTTGATTAACAGGGACTCTGGAAACACCATATATTTT. The genes are TRBV5-4 and TRBJ1-3; weak D call: TRBD1 (6 bases). The CDR3 contains 16 residues. V lost 1 base, J lost 0 bases, and 11 bases lay in between. The germline V gene has CDR1 SGHNT and CDR2 YYREEE (reference sequence). Supplemented by reference TRBV5-4 and TRBJ1-3, the full variable domain reads ETGVTQSPTHLIKTRGQQVTLRCSSQSGHNTVSWYQQALGQGPQFIFQYYREEENGRGNFPPRFSGLQFPNYSSELNVNALELDDSALYLCASSLINRDSGNTIYFGEGSWLTVV.

This clonotype was found a few times. The chain joins TRBV11-2 to TRBJ2-5, with D possibly TRBD1 on 6 matching bases. The germline gives CDR1 SGHAT, CDR2 FQNNGV. V gave up 5 bases and J gave up 1 base, with 14 bases separating them. The CDR3 runs 15 residues. CDR3 sequence (DNA): TGTGCCAGCAGCCCTCTTAAGGGGGTCCAAGAGACCCAGTACTTC. Translating gives CASSPLKGVQETQYF.

There are a few counts of this clonotype. The V and J genes are TRBV28 and TRBJ1-1; D remains unclear. CDR1 is MDHEN and CDR2 is SYDVKM in the germline V gene. V was cut by 6 bases and J by 3 bases, with 14 bases left in between. The CDR3 is made up of 14 amino acids. The chain's CDR3 is CASSSGSVDTEAFF. As DNA, the CDR3 is TGTGCCAGCAGCTCCGGGTCGGTTGACACTGAAGCTTTCTTT.

This clonotype was counted ten times or more. V and J are TRBV7-2 and TRBJ2-7; 11 bases agree with TRBD2. Trimming took 5 bases from V and 0 from J; bases not matched to a gene: 12. The germline CDR1 and CDR2 sequences are SGHTA and FQGNSA. There are 18 residues in the CDR3. Here the CDR3 DNA reads TGTGCCAGCAGCCTCGGGACTAGCGGTTCCCACCCCTCCTACGAGCAGTACTTC. This codes for CASSLGTSGSHPSYEQYF. Together with reference TRBV7-2 and TRBJ2-7, the CDR3 gives the full variable domain: GAGVSQSPSNKVTEKGKDVELRCDPISGHTALYWYRQSLGQGLEFLIYFQGNSAPDKSGLPSDRFSAERTGGSVSTLTIQRTQQEDSAVYLCASSLGTSGSHPSYEQYFGPGTRLTVT.

The chain recombines TRBV4-1 with TRBJ2-1; TRBD2 matches 9 bases. Trimming cost V 0 bases and J 9 bases; bases outside gene matches: 9. The CDR3 runs 16 residues. Looked up from germline, CDR1 is MGHRA and CDR2 is YSYEKL. CDR3 nucleotides: TGCGCCAGCAGCCAAGATGAGTTAGTAGCGGGAGCTGAGCAGTTCTTC. This codes for CASSQDELVAGAEQFF.

This clonotype was observed a handful of times. The DNA for the CDR3 is TGTGCCAGCAGCCAAGGGGCGATGGAGACCCAGTACTTC. Encoded protein: CASSQGAMETQYF. The chain joins TRBV3-1 to TRBJ2-5; D gene uncertain. Germline CDR1 LGHDT, CDR2 YNNKEL (reference sequence). V dropped 1 base and J dropped 5 bases, with 8 bases sitting between them. The CDR3 length is 13 residues.

The chain has TRBV6-5 and TRBJ2-5, with TRBD2 matching 7 bases. The CDR3 totals 16 residues. V dropped 3 bases and J dropped 4; count of bases not matched to a gene: 11. CDR1 and CDR2 (germline): MNHEY, SVGAGI. This CDR3 reads CASSYLWGGTGETQYF. The CDR3 DNA follows: TGTGCCAGCAGTTATTTATGGGGGGGTACGGGAGAGACCCAGTACTTC.

The chain employs TRBV11-2 and TRBJ2-7; TRBD1 is a possible D gene (6 bases). The CDR3 has 12 residues. Germline V gives CDR1 SGHAT, CDR2 FQNNGV. This CDR3 is CVSQGQTYEQYV. As DNA, the CDR3 is TGTGTTTCGCAGGGACAAACCTACGAGCAGTACGTC.

This clonotype has a handful of counts. The chain recombines TRBV27 with TRBJ1-1, with a weak D call TRBD1 (6 bases). The CDR3 totals 14 residues. Germline assignment: CDR1 MNHEY and CDR2 SMNVEV (reference sequence). Trimming took 5 bases from V and 4 from J, leaving 14 bases between them. For the CDR3, the DNA is TGTGCCAGCAGTCCCCTGCAGGGGACCACTGAAGCTTTCTTT. Translated: CASSPLQGTTEAFF.

This clonotype was counted at least ten times. The chain links TRBV7-2 to TRBJ1-1, with a weak D call TRBD1 (5 bases). The CDR3 is made up of 15 amino acids. Germline loops: CDR1 SGHTA, CDR2 FQGNSA. Trimming removed 6 bases from V and 1 base from J, with 15 bases in between. CDR3 sequence reads: CASSLDPGQNTEAFF. CDR3 bases: TGTGCCAGCAGTCTCGACCCAGGACAGAACACTGAAGCTTTCTTT.

This clonotype was observed a handful of times. The V call is TRBV4-1, the J call TRBJ1-2; D gene unclear. CDR3 length: 14 amino acids. Deletions cut 1 base from V and 5 bases from J, with 11 bases between. The V gene's germline CDR1 is MGHRA and CDR2 YSYEKL. The DNA for the CDR3 is TGCGCCAGCAGCCAAGTTCCGGAGGGTTATGGCTACACCTTC. This sequence encodes CASSQVPEGYGYTF.

The chain employs TRBV5-1 and TRBJ1-1, with D unclear. The length of the CDR3 is 14 residues. V lost 5 bases to trimming and J lost 0 bases, with 11 bases between them. Germline CDR1 is SGHRS and CDR2 is YFSETQ. For the CDR3, the DNA is TGCGCCAGCAGGGAGCGTCCTATGAACACTGAAGCTTTCTTT. Residues: CASRERPMNTEAFF.

This clonotype was recorded many times. The V call is TRBV7-2, the J call TRBJ2-7; D ambiguous. This CDR3 is built from 11 residues. The germline gives CDR1 SGHTA, CDR2 FQGNSA. Between the trimmed V and J ends, which lost 4 bases and 6 bases, there was a span of 7 bases. The CDR3 DNA reads as TGTGCCAGCAGCTCCTCCCCCGAGCAGTACTTC. Amino acids: CASSSSPEQYF.

J is TRBJ2-1 and V is TRBV20-1, with D possibly TRBD2 on 6 matching bases. Germline V CDR1 and CDR2: DFQATT, SNEGSKA (reference sequence). CDR3 size: 12 residues. Trimming shortened V by 3 bases and J by 6 bases, and 9 bases separated the two germline ends. The CDR3 nucleotides are TGCAGTGCTAGGGGGGGAGGCAATGAGCAGTTCTTC. This gives the protein CSARGGGNEQFF.

Details on this clonotype: A much larger clone lies one base from this, so it may be a read error. The chain recombines TRBV7-2 with TRBJ1-5; D remains unclear. V gave up 5 bases and J gave up 5 bases, with 10 bases separating them. There are 13 residues in the CDR3. Germline CDR1 and CDR2: SGHTA and FQGNSA. CDR3 protein: CASSLSPDQPQHF. CDR3 DNA sequence: TGTGCCAGCAGCCTTAGCCCCGATCAGCCCCAGCATTTT.